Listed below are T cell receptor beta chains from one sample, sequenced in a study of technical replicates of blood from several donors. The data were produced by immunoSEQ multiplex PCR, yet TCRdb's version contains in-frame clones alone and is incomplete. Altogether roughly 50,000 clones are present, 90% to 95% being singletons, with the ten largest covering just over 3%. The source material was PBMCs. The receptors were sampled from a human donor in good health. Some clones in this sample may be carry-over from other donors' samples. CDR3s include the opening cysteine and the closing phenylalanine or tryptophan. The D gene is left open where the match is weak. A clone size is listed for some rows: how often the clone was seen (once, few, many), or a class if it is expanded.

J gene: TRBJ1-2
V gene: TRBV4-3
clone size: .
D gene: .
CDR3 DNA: TGCGCCAGCAGCCAAGATGGGGGCGTGGGCTATGGCTACACCTTC
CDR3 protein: CASSQDGGVGYGYTF

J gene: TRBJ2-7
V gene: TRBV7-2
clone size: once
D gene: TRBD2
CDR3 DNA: TGTGCCAGCAGCTTCACTAGCGGGAGGGTCTACGAGCAGTACTTC
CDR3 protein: CASSFTSGRVYEQYF

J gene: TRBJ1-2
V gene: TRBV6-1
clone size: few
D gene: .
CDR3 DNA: TGTGCCAGCAGCCTTTCTTTGAGTGTATCCTATGGCTACACCTTC
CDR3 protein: CASSLSLSVSYGYTF

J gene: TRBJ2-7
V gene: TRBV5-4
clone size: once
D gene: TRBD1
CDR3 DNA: TGTGCCAGCAGCTTGGTAGGGACAGGGAGTCTCGAGCAGTACTTC
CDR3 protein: CASSLVGTGSLEQYF

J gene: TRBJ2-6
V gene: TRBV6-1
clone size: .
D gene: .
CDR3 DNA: TGTGCCAGCGAGGGCTCTGGGGCCAACGTCCTGACTTTC
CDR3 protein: CASEGSGANVLTF

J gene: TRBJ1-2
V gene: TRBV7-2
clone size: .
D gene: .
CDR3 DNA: TGTGCCAGCAGCCGGACAGTCAACTATGGCTACACCTTC
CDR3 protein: CASSRTVNYGYTF

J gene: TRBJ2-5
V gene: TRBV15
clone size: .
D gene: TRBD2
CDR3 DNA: TGTGCCACCAGCGGGGGACTAGCGGGAGGTGGACAAGAGACCCAGTACTTC
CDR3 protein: CATSGGLAGGGQETQYF

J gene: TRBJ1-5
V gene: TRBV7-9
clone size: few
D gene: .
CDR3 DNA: TGTGCCAGCAGCCCGATGGGGAGCGTGAATCAGCCCCAGCATTTT
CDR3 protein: CASSPMGSVNQPQHF

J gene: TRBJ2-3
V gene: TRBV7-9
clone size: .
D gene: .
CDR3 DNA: TGTGCCAGCAGCCCTAAGGCAGGGAGCACAGATACGCAGTATTTT
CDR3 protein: CASSPKAGSTDTQYF

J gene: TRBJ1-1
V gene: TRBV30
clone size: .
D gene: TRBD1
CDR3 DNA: TGTGCATCGGCCCGGGACAGGGGCTCTGAAGCTTTCTTT
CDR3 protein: CASARDRGSEAFF

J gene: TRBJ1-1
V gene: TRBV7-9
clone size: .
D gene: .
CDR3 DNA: TGTGCCAGCAGCCCTGACAGTGAAGCTTTCTTT
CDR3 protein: CASSPDSEAFF

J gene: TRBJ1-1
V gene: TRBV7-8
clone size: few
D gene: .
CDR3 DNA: TGTGCCAGCAGCCCCAGGGGGAACACTGAAGCTTTCTTT
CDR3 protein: CASSPRGNTEAFF

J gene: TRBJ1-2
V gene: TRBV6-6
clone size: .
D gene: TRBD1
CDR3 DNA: TGTGCCAGCAGTTACTCAGGGGGCCAAAACTATGGCTACACCTTC
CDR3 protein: CASSYSGGQNYGYTF

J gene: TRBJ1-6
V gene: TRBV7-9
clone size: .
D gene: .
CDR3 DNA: TGTGCCAGCCAGGAAGACTATAATTCACCCCTCCACTTT
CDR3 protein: CASQEDYNSPLHF

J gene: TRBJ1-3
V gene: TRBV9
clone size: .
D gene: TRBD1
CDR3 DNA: TGTGCCAGCAGCCTCGACGGACAGGGAAGGGGAAACACCATATATTTT
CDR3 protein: CASSLDGQGRGNTIYF

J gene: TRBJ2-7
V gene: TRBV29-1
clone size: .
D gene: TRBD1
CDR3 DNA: TGCAGCGTTGCCCAGGACAGGGTCGACGAGCAGTACTTC
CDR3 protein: CSVAQDRVDEQYF

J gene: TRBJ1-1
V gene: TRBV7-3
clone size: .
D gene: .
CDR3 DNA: TGTGCCAGCAGCCCCACGGGGGGGTGGACGGAAGGCACTGAAGCTTTCTTT
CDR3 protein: CASSPTGGWTEGTEAFF

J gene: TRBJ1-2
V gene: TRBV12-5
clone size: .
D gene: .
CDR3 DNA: TGTGCTAGTAGTATCCTCGGGTTGGGCTATGGCTACACCTTC
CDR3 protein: CASSILGLGYGYTF

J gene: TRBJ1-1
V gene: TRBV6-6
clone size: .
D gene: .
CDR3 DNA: TGTGCCAGCAGTTACTGGACAGCCCTTGAAGCTTTCTTT
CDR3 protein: CASSYWTALEAFF

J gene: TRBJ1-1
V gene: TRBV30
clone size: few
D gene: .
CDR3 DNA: TGTGCCTGGAGTGTAACTAACACTGAAGCTTTCTTT
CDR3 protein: CAWSVTNTEAFF

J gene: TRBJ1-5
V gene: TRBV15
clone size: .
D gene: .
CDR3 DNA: TGTGCCACCAGCGAGAGAGCATCGGCCGGGTTGGGCAATCAGCCCCAGCATTTT
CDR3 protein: CATSERASAGLGNQPQHF

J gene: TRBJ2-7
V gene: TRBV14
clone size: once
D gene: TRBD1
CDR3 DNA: TGTGCCAGCAGCCAACCGGGACAGGCCTCCTACGAGCAGTACTTC
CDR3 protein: CASSQPGQASYEQYF

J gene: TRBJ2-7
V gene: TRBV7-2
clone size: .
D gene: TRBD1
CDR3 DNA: TGTGCCAGCAGCTCGGGACAGGGGTCCTACGAGCAGTACTTC
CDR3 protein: CASSSGQGSYEQYF

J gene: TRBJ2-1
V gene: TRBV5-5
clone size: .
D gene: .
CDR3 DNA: TGTGCCAGCAGCTTGGTACTAGTTACAGATGAGCAGTTCTTC
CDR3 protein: CASSLVLVTDEQFF

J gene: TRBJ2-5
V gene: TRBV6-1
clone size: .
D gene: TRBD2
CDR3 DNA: TGTGCCAGCAGTGAACTAGCGGGGGGGCAAGAGACCCAGTACTTC
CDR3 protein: CASSELAGGQETQYF